The rows below give T cell receptor beta chains drawn from one sample of a study of CD4 T cells in relation to SARS-CoV-2 and coronaviruses. Clones were sequenced by immunoSEQ multiplex PCR, and TCRdb holds only the in-frame ones, with some missing. The sample holds tens of thousands of clones; 76% are singletons and the top ten take just over 20%. No antigen has been assigned to these receptors. Sequenced input: CD4+ T cells from PBMCs, cultured in vitro. The source of these receptors is a human donor in good health. CDR3s include the opening cysteine and the closing phenylalanine or tryptophan. The D gene is left open where the match is weak. Clone size, where shown, is once, few, many, or a class for clones that have expanded.

cdr3_nt: TGCGCCAGCAGCGACGGACAGGTCCACGAGCAGTACTTC
cdr3_aa: CASSDGQVHEQYF
clone_size: -
d_call: TRBD1
v_call: TRBV5-1
j_call: TRBJ2-7

cdr3_nt: TGTGCCAGTAGTGCCTGGACTAGCGCTGGCAATGAGCAGTTCTTC
cdr3_aa: CASSAWTSAGNEQFF
clone_size: -
d_call: TRBD2
v_call: TRBV19
j_call: TRBJ2-1

cdr3_nt: TGCGCCAGCAGCTTGGGGCTAGCCGGCGAGCAGTACTTC
cdr3_aa: CASSLGLAGEQYF
clone_size: -
d_call: -
v_call: TRBV5-1
j_call: TRBJ2-7

cdr3_nt: TGCGCCAGCAGCCAAATGAGGTTCGCATATGGCTACACCTTC
cdr3_aa: CASSQMRFAYGYTF
clone_size: -
d_call: -
v_call: TRBV4-3
j_call: TRBJ1-2

cdr3_nt: TGTGCCAGCACCAGGACAGGGAGGGAGACCCAGTACTTC
cdr3_aa: CASTRTGRETQYF
clone_size: -
d_call: TRBD1
v_call: TRBV6-5
j_call: TRBJ2-5

cdr3_nt: TGTGCCAGCAGTGGGGACTTGGTGGGAGCCAAAAACATTCAGTACTTC
cdr3_aa: CASSGDLVGAKNIQYF
clone_size: -
d_call: -
v_call: TRBV28
j_call: TRBJ2-4

cdr3_nt: TGCGCCAGCAGCCAAGATAGCGACAGATGGTACACTGAAGCTTTCTTT
cdr3_aa: CASSQDSDRWYTEAFF
clone_size: -
d_call: -
v_call: TRBV4-3
j_call: TRBJ1-1

cdr3_nt: TGCGCCAGCAAAATGGGGGTTGATGAGCAGTTCTTC
cdr3_aa: CASKMGVDEQFF
clone_size: -
d_call: -
v_call: TRBV5-1
j_call: TRBJ2-1

cdr3_nt: TGTGCCAGCAGCCAGTCTGGACTAGATGGGACCCAGTACTTC
cdr3_aa: CASSQSGLDGTQYF
clone_size: few
d_call: TRBD2
v_call: TRBV14
j_call: TRBJ2-5

cdr3_nt: TGTGCCAGCAGGCACGGACCCTATGGCTACACCTTC
cdr3_aa: CASRHGPYGYTF
clone_size: -
d_call: -
v_call: TRBV2
j_call: TRBJ1-2

cdr3_nt: TGTGCCTGCGGCGAGGCGGGGGGCTACGAGCAGTACTTC
cdr3_aa: CACGEAGGYEQYF
clone_size: -
d_call: TRBD2
v_call: TRBV10-3
j_call: TRBJ2-7

cdr3_nt: TGTGCCAGCAGCGTAGGCCCGACTAGTATCCACGAGCAGTACTTC
cdr3_aa: CASSVGPTSIHEQYF
clone_size: -
d_call: -
v_call: TRBV7-3
j_call: TRBJ2-7

cdr3_nt: TGTGCCAGCAGACCTAGCGGGAGGGCGGGTGATACGCAGTATTTT
cdr3_aa: CASRPSGRAGDTQYF
clone_size: -
d_call: TRBD2
v_call: TRBV7-3
j_call: TRBJ2-3

cdr3_nt: TGTGCCAGCTCACCTCTCGGAGGGGGCGGGGAGACCCAGTACTTC
cdr3_aa: CASSPLGGGGETQYF
clone_size: -
d_call: -
v_call: TRBV18
j_call: TRBJ2-5

cdr3_nt: TGTGCCAGCAGGGACAGGGTCTACGAGCAGTACTTC
cdr3_aa: CASRDRVYEQYF
clone_size: few
d_call: TRBD1
v_call: TRBV25-1
j_call: TRBJ2-7

cdr3_nt: TGTGCCAGCAGCTTACAGATCTCTGGAAACACCATATATTTT
cdr3_aa: CASSLQISGNTIYF
clone_size: -
d_call: -
v_call: TRBV7-2
j_call: TRBJ1-3

cdr3_nt: TGCGCCAGCAGCCAAGGTGACAGAAACACCGGGGAGCTGTTTTTT
cdr3_aa: CASSQGDRNTGELFF
clone_size: few
d_call: -
v_call: TRBV4-1
j_call: TRBJ2-2

cdr3_nt: TGTGCCAGCAGCCGAGGCATATACTCTGGGGCCAACGTCCTGACTTTC
cdr3_aa: CASSRGIYSGANVLTF
clone_size: -
d_call: -
v_call: TRBV3-1/TRBV3-2
j_call: TRBJ2-6